This entry lists 12 T cell receptor beta chains sequenced from one sample in a study of metastatic and nonmetastatic thyroid tumors. TCRdb ran MiXCR on the PCR reads. The sample records thousands of clones, approximately 31% being singletons. Ahead of thyroid surgery, no patient had received treatment of any kind. Sequencing was done on a sample of adjacent normal tissue. The receptor source for this set is a male donor with papillary thyroid cancer or a benign thyroid nodule (not recorded which). Some clones in this sample may be carry-over from other donors' samples.

This clone was found once. It is likely a read error, because the conserved phenylalanine at the end of the CDR3 is missing. CDR3 region: CATGGEFSRYTL. Written as DNA, the CDR3 is TGTGCCACTGGCGGGGAGTTCTCTCGCTACACCTTA. This chain connects TRBV15 to TRBJ1-2; D is ambiguous. Looked up from germline, CDR1 is LNHNV and CDR2 is YYDKDF (reference sequence). The CDR3 runs to 12 residues. The germline V and J ends were trimmed by 9 bases and 9 bases, with 17 bases remaining between them.

This clone turned up a few times. This rearrangement joins TRBV6-2 or TRBV6-3 to TRBJ2-7, with 7 bases that match TRBD2. Germline V gives CDR1 MNHEY, CDR2 SVGEGT. J was trimmed by 6 bases and V by 7 bases; bases with no gene match: 15. CDR3 size: 15 residues. The CDR3, as DNA: TGTGCCAGCAAAAAGGCGGGAGCGGAGGCGAGCGAGCAGTACTTC. It is translated as CASKKAGAEASEQYF.

CDR3 bases: TGCAGTGCAACATACTCACGCGGACTCATGAACACTGAAGCTTTCTTT. It yields the protein CSATYSRGLMNTEAFF. V gene TRBV20-1 combines with J gene TRBJ1-1, with unresolved D. The CDR3 has 16 amino acids. Germline V gene lookup returns CDR1 DFQATT and CDR2 SNEGSKA (reference sequence). V was clipped by 6 bases and J by 0 bases, with 20 bases between them.

In its sample, this clone was seen a few times. The chain joins TRBV27 to TRBJ2-2, with a tentative D call TRBD1 (5 bases). V was shortened by 8 bases and J by 3 bases, with 10 bases between the two germline ends. CDR1 and CDR2 from the germline V gene are MNHEY and SMNVEV (reference sequence). The CDR3 runs to 13 residues. CDR3 loop: CASSPQDTGELFF. CDR3 coding DNA: TGTGCCAGCTCACCACAGGACACCGGGGAGCTGTTTTTT.

This clone showed up just a few times. V gene TRBV28 combines with J gene TRBJ2-7; D remains unclear. The CDR3 covers 13 residues. V was cut by 8 bases and J by 3 bases, with 14 bases left in between. Germline V gives CDR1 MDHEN, CDR2 SYDVKM. The CDR3 DNA sequence: TGTGCCAGCGGAATAAGTGCAGACTACGAGCAGTACTTC. It encodes CASGISADYEQYF. The variable domain in full, with the rest retrieved from reference TRBV28 and TRBJ2-7, is DVKVTQSSRYLVKRTGEKVFLECVQDMDHENMFWYRQDPGLGLRLIYFSYDVKMKEKGDIPEGYSVSREKKERFSLILESASTNQTSMYLCASGISADYEQYFGPGTRLTVT.

The genes are TRBV20-1 and TRBJ2-7; weak D call: TRBD1 (5 bases). The CDR3 runs 12 residues. Trimming removed 3 bases at V and 2 bases at J, with 8 bases between. Germline assignment: CDR1 DFQATT and CDR2 SNEGSKA (reference sequence). The CDR3 protein is CSARDTAYEQYF. For the CDR3, the DNA is TGCAGTGCTAGGGACACAGCCTACGAGCAGTACTTC.

This clone was seen more than once but under ten times. Germline and junction disagree at one end, which may indicate a read error. The chain carries TRBV6-6 and TRBJ1-1; maybe TRBD1 (5 bases). The CDR3 consists of 12 residues. Germline lookup yields CDR1 MNHNY and CDR2 SVGAGI (reference sequence). CDR3 nucleotide sequence: TGTGCCAGCGGTTACGGGGATGGGGCAGCTTTCTTT. It specifies CASGYGDGAAFF.

This clone came up a few times. The rearrangement links TRBV28 to TRBJ2-2; D unresolved. This CDR3 contains 15 residues. The germline CDR1 and CDR2 sequences are MDHEN and SYDVKM. V was shortened by 8 bases and J by 7 bases, with 20 bases between the two germline ends. CDR3 DNA sequence: TGTGCCAGCCGCATGGATACCCTAGAAAACGGGGAGCTGTTTTTT. Its translation: CASRMDTLENGELFF.

A word on this clone: It may be a read error: a sequence one base away is much more abundant. Within the sample, other DNA sequences also encode this same CDR3. This rearrangement joins TRBV7-2 to TRBJ2-7, with a tentative D call TRBD2 (6 bases). Germline values: CDR1 SGHTA, CDR2 FQGNSA. The CDR3 extends over 14 amino acids. The CDR3 sequence is CASSQLAATYEQYF. In DNA, the CDR3 is TGTGCCAGCAGCCAATTAGCGGCAACCTATGAGCAGTACTTC.

This clone was seen repeatedly, ten times or more. The rearrangement uses TRBV20-1 and TRBJ1-1; 12 positions agree with TRBD1. Germline V gene data show CDR1 as DFQATT and CDR2 as SNEGSKA (reference sequence). V shed 2 bases, J shed 6 bases, and the junction held 16 bases outside the gene matches. This CDR3 is 18 amino acids long. The CDR3, as DNA: TGCAGTGCTAGATCCCCTTGGGGACAGGGGGCGCTTAGTGCTGAAGCTTTCTTT. It specifies CSARSPWGQGALSAEAFF.

This clone occurred a few times. This chain links TRBV6-2 or TRBV6-3 with TRBJ2-7, with D tentatively TRBD2 (6 bases). Trimming removed 5 bases from V and 6 bases from J, with 11 bases in between. There are 12 residues in the CDR3. The germline V gene encodes CDR1 MNHEY and CDR2 SVGEGT. CDR3 amino acids: CASSKLAVEQYF. As DNA, the CDR3 is TGTGCCAGCAGTAAATTAGCGGTCGAGCAGTACTTC.

This clone was detected only a few times. This chain links TRBV19 with TRBJ1-2; perhaps TRBD1 as D (6 bases). Trimming removed 3 bases from V and 2 bases from J, with 13 bases in between. The CDR3 is 15 amino acids. The germline gives CDR1 LNHDA, CDR2 SQIVND (reference sequence). This CDR3 is CASSIDWGQNYGYTF. The CDR3 DNA sequence: TGTGCCAGTAGTATTGATTGGGGGCAGAACTATGGCTACACCTTC. Looking up the rest from reference TRBV19 and TRBJ1-2 gives the full variable domain: DGGITQSPKYLFRKEGQNVTLSCEQNLNHDAMYWYRQDPGQGLRLIYYSQIVNDFQKGDIAEGYSVSREKKESFPLTVTSAQKNPTAFYLCASSIDWGQNYGYTFGSGTRLTVV.